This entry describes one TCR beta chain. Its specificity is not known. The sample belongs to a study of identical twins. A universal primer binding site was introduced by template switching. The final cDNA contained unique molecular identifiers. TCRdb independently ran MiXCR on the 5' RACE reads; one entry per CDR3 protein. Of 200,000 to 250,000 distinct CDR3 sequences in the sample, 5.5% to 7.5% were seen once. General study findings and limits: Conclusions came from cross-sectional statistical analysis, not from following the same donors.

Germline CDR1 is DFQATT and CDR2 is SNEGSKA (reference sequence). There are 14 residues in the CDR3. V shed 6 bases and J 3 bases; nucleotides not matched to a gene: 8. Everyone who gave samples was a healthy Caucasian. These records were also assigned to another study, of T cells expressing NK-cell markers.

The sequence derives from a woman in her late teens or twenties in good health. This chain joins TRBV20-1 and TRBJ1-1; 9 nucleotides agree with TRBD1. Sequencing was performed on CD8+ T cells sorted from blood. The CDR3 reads CSARTGAEYTEAFF. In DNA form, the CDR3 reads TGCAGTGCCCGGACAGGGGCAGAGTACACTGAAGCTTTCTTT.